This TCR beta chain originates from a study of neoadjuvant anti-PD-1 for oral cavity cancer. Most PBMC samples had about 520 ng input DNA in six replicates. TCRdb keeps only in-frame clones here, not all; method: immunoSEQ multiplex PCR. The sample yields around 81,000 clones, roughly 80% seen once. PBMCs were not maintained or expanded in culture before analysis. This clone was detected once. The germline CDR1 and CDR2 sequences are SGHRS and YFSETQ. V lost 0 bases and J 1 base, leaving 7 bases between the germline ends. The CDR3 extends over 15 amino acids. This chain connects TRBV5-1 to TRBJ2-2; tentative D call: TRBD2 (6 bases). The input for sequencing was PBMCs, taken before nivolumab (anti-PD-1) treatment. The clonotype comes from a person between 40 and 79 years old with oral cavity squamous cell carcinoma. The CDR3 protein is CASSLGLGNTGELFF. The DNA for the CDR3 is TGCGCCAGCAGCTTGGGACTAGGGAACACCGGGGAGCTGTTTTTT. The full variable domain, completed using reference TRBV5-1 and TRBJ2-2, is KAGVTQTPRYLIKTRGQQVTLSCSPISGHRSVSWYQQTPGQGLQFLFEYFSETQRNKGNFPGRFSGRQFSNSRSEMNVSTLELGDSALYLCASSLGLGNTGELFFGEGSRLTVL.